Listed below are T cell receptor beta chains from one sample, sequenced in a study of beta chain features in type 1 diabetes. Clones were sequenced by immunoSEQ multiplex PCR, and TCRdb holds only the in-frame ones, with some missing. The sample has more than 250,000 clones, approximately 24% seen once. The sequencing sample was made of naive CD4+ T cells from blood. These receptors were obtained from a woman in her 30s with type 1 diabetes. CDR3s include the opening cysteine and the closing phenylalanine or tryptophan. Fields, in order: CDR3 protein, CDR3 DNA, clone size, V gene, J gene, D gene. A D gene is named only where the DNA matches it firmly. For some rows the clone size is stated as once, few or many, or as a class when expanded; others skip it.

CASSGLAGMETQYF	TGTGCCAGCAGCGGACTAGCGGGAATGGAGACCCAGTACTTC	NA	TRBV14	TRBJ2-5	TRBD2
CASSPAQVDQPQHF	TGTGCCAGCTCACCGGCACAGGTAGATCAGCCCCAGCATTTT	few	TRBV18	TRBJ1-5	NA
CASSLAGQGRETQYF	TGTGCCAGCAGCTTGGCCGGACAGGGGAGAGAGACCCAGTACTTC	few	TRBV5-4	TRBJ2-5	TRBD1
CASSELTGEATNEKLFF	TGTGCCAGCAGTGAACTGACAGGGGAAGCAACTAATGAAAAACTGTTTTTT	NA	TRBV25-1	TRBJ1-4	TRBD1
CASSLISGGVSEAFF	TGTGCCAGCAGCTTAATCTCCGGAGGGGTTAGTGAAGCTTTCTTT	few	TRBV7-8	TRBJ1-1	NA
CASSEEVGTSGRYAFF	TGTGCCAGCAGTGAAGAGGTCGGGACTAGCGGGAGGTACGCGTTCTTC	few	TRBV6-1	TRBJ2-1	TRBD2
CSVQEQGDQPQHF	TGCAGCGTTCAAGAACAGGGGGATCAGCCCCAGCATTTT	NA	TRBV29-1	TRBJ1-5	TRBD1
CASSPTANTGELFF	TGCGCCAGCAGCCCGACAGCGAACACCGGGGAGCTGTTTTTT	few	TRBV5-1	TRBJ2-2	NA
CASKTGQRDNEQFF	TGTGCCAGCAAAACGGGACAGAGGGACAATGAGCAGTTCTTC	NA	TRBV28	TRBJ2-1	TRBD1
CASKIDTSVETQYF	TGCGCCAGCAAAATAGACACCTCCGTAGAGACCCAGTACTTC	few	TRBV10-2	TRBJ2-5	NA
CASSSSGTYNEQFF	TGTGCCAGCAGCTCCAGCGGGACCTACAATGAGCAGTTCTTC	NA	TRBV7-3	TRBJ2-1	TRBD2
CASSAYAGAGTEAFF	TGTGCCAGCAGTGCCTATGCGGGGGCAGGCACTGAAGCTTTCTTT	few	TRBV25-1	TRBJ1-1	NA
CASSSDSGLYEQYF	TGCGCCAGCAGCTCCGACAGTGGGCTCTACGAGCAGTACTTC	NA	TRBV5-1	TRBJ2-7	NA
CASSLDRRNTEAFF	TGTGCCAGCAGCTTAGACAGAAGGAACACTGAAGCTTTCTTT	few	TRBV5-4	TRBJ1-1	NA
CAWRPQGVLTGANVLTF	TGTGCCTGGAGACCCCAGGGGGTGCTCACTGGGGCCAACGTCCTGACTTTC	few	TRBV30	TRBJ2-6	TRBD1
CASSFGGEETQYF	TGTGCCAGCAGTTTCGGAGGGGAAGAGACCCAGTACTTC	few	TRBV28	TRBJ2-5	NA
CASSVDGRRSYNEQFF	TGTGCCAGCAGCGTAGATGGGAGGAGATCCTACAATGAGCAGTTCTTC	few	TRBV9	TRBJ2-1	NA
CASSKTGLF	TGTGCCAGCAGCAAAACAGGGTTGTTT	few	TRBV21-1	TRBJ1-4	NA
CASSVGLAVDEQFF	TGTGCCAGCAGTGTGGGACTAGCGGTCGATGAGCAGTTCTTC	NA	TRBV2	TRBJ2-1	TRBD2
CASSRLAGGGETQYF	TGTGCCAGCAGCCGACTAGCGGGAGGAGGAGAGACCCAGTACTTC	NA	TRBV28	TRBJ2-5	TRBD2
CASSRVTGGTTEAFF	TGCGCCAGCAGCCGGGTGACAGGGGGCACAACTGAAGCTTTCTTT	NA	TRBV4-1	TRBJ1-1	TRBD1
CSATDNEQFF	TGCAGTGCTACGGACAATGAGCAGTTCTTC	NA	TRBV20-1	TRBJ2-1	NA
CASSARESDEQYF	TGCGCCAGCAGCGCGAGGGAGTCCGACGAGCAGTACTTC	few	TRBV5-1	TRBJ2-7	NA
CASSLGVTSDEQYF	TGTGCCAGCAGCTTGGGTGTGACTAGCGACGAGCAGTACTTC	few	TRBV5-4	TRBJ2-7	TRBD2
CATRSRTLNTEAFF	TGTGCCACCCGTTCCCGGACATTGAACACTGAAGCTTTCTTT	NA	TRBV15	TRBJ1-1	NA
CASSGQGSNEAFF	TGCGCCAGCAGCGGGCAGGGGTCCAATGAAGCTTTCTTT	once	TRBV5-1	TRBJ1-1	NA
CASTAGLAGEQYF	TGTGCCAGCACCGCGGGACTAGCGGGGGAGCAGTACTTC	NA	TRBV2	TRBJ2-7	TRBD2
CASSPFGPNTGELFF	TGTGCCAGCAGCCCTTTCGGTCCGAACACCGGGGAGCTGTTTTTT	NA	TRBV11-2	TRBJ2-2	NA
CASSIADGTPVRFF	TGTGCCAGTAGTATAGCGGACGGGACTCCGGTTCGGTTCTTC	few	TRBV19	TRBJ2-1	NA
CAWQGYWRGYTF	TGTGCCTGGCAGGGGTATTGGAGGGGCTACACCTTC	few	TRBV30	TRBJ1-2	NA
CASSPGVGEAKNIQYF	TGTGCCAGCAGCCCGGGGGTCGGAGAAGCCAAAAACATTCAGTACTTC	few	TRBV7-3	TRBJ2-4	NA
CASSFLAVRGETQYF	TGTGCCAGCAGCTTCCTAGCGGTACGAGGAGAGACCCAGTACTTC	once	TRBV5-4	TRBJ2-5	TRBD2
CASSFLPGDTQYF	TGTGCCAGCAGTTTTCTTCCAGGCGATACGCAGTATTTT	NA	TRBV27	TRBJ2-3	NA
CASRSGGDEQFF	TGTGCCAGCAGATCAGGAGGGGATGAGCAGTTCTTC	few	TRBV9	TRBJ2-1	NA
CASSAREAETQYF	TGTGCCAGCAGTGCCAGGGAAGCGGAGACCCAGTACTTC	NA	TRBV6-5	TRBJ2-5	NA
CASSQVGSPAFF	TGCGCCAGCAGCCAAGTGGGCAGCCCAGCTTTCTTT	few	TRBV4-1	TRBJ1-1	NA
CASSSPGLQETQYF	TGTGCCAGCAGTTCCCCGGGACTACAAGAGACCCAGTACTTC	NA	TRBV27	TRBJ2-5	TRBD2
CASSSGLAGEVTQYF	TGCGCCAGCAGCTCGGGACTAGCGGGAGAGGTTACGCAGTATTTT	few	TRBV5-1	TRBJ2-3	TRBD2
CASSVGAGGTYEQYF	TGTGCCAGCAGCGTAGGAGCAGGCGGGACCTACGAGCAGTACTTC	NA	TRBV9	TRBJ2-7	NA
CAWSVGADAYNEQFF	TGTGCCTGGAGTGTAGGAGCGGACGCCTACAATGAGCAGTTCTTC	few	TRBV30	TRBJ2-1	NA
CASSLGRSGETQYF	TGCGCCAGCAGCTTGGGCAGGTCCGGAGAGACCCAGTACTTC	NA	TRBV5-1	TRBJ2-5	NA
CASSPRTGLDYEQYF	TGTGCCAGCAGCCCCCGTACGGGACTTGACTACGAGCAGTACTTC	NA	TRBV4-2	TRBJ2-7	NA
CASSSQGGTEAFF	TGTGCCAGCAGCTCCCAGGGAGGGACTGAAGCTTTCTTT	NA	TRBV7-9	TRBJ1-1	NA
CASSVGRASYNEQFF	TGTGCCAGCAGCGTTGGCAGGGCTTCCTACAATGAGCAGTTCTTC	NA	TRBV9	TRBJ2-1	NA
CASSQVSSGGHNEQFF	TGCGCCAGCAGCCAAGTTTCTAGCGGAGGGCACAATGAGCAGTTCTTC	few	TRBV4-1	TRBJ2-1	TRBD2
CASSLQGSYEQYF	TGCGCCAGCAGCTTGCAGGGGAGCTACGAGCAGTACTTC	few	TRBV5-1	TRBJ2-7	NA
CASSVGQGLDQPQHF	TGTGCCAGCAGCGTAGGGCAGGGGCTCGATCAGCCCCAGCATTTT	NA	TRBV9	TRBJ1-5	NA
CASSLSGRGTDTQYF	TGCGCCAGCAGCTTAAGCGGGAGAGGCACAGATACGCAGTATTTT	NA	TRBV5-1	TRBJ2-3	TRBD2
CASSQSGNTQYF	TGTGCCAGCAGCCAGAGCGGTAATACGCAGTATTTT	few	TRBV14	TRBJ2-3	NA
CAVLRGWGTEAFF	TGTGCCGTCCTGCGGGGTTGGGGCACTGAAGCTTTCTTT	few	TRBV6-5	TRBJ1-1	NA
CASSLEQGEAYEQYF	TGTGCTAGCAGCTTAGAGCAGGGGGAAGCCTACGAGCAGTACTTC	NA	TRBV7-7	TRBJ2-7	TRBD1
CASISGQGNYGYTF	TGTGCCAGTATTTCGGGACAGGGGAACTATGGCTACACCTTC	NA	TRBV19	TRBJ1-2	TRBD1
CSVEQGKAYNEQFF	TGCAGCGTTGAACAGGGAAAAGCCTACAATGAGCAGTTCTTC	few	TRBV29-1	TRBJ2-1	NA
CASSPPSKETQYF	TGTGCCAGCTCACCACCGTCAAAAGAGACCCAGTACTTC	NA	TRBV18	TRBJ2-5	NA
CSVAGQGNKLFF	TGCAGCGTTGCCGGACAGGGGAATAAACTGTTTTTT	NA	TRBV29-1	TRBJ1-4	TRBD1